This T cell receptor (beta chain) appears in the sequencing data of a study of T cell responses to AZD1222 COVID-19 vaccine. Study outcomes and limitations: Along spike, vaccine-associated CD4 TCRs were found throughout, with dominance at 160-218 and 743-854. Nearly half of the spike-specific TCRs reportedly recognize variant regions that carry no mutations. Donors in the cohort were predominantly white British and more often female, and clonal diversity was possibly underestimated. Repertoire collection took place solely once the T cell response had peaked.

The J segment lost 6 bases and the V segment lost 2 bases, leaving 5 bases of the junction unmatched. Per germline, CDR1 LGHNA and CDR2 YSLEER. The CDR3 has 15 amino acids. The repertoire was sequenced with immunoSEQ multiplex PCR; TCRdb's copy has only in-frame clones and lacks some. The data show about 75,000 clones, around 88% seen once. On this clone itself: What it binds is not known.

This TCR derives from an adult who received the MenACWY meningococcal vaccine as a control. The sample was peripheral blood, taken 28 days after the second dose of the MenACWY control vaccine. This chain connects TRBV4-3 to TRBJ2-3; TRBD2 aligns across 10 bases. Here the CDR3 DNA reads TGCGCCAGCAGCCAAAATAGCGGGGGGTTTGATACGCAGTATTTT. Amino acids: CASSQNSGGFDTQYF.